Each of the 3 T cell receptor beta chains below was sequenced from the same sample in a study of blood T cell repertoires in COVID-19. TCRdb keeps only in-frame clones here, not all; method: immunoSEQ multiplex PCR. The repertoire consists of 88,000 or so clones, with about 86% occurring once and the leading ten covering less than 9.5%. Source material: peripheral blood. The receptors originated from a man aged 55 to 69 with acute or convalescent COVID-19.

Written as DNA, the CDR3 is TGTGCCACCGCCTCCGGGAGCTCCTACAATGAGCAGTTCTTC. Its protein is CATASGSSYNEQFF. V and J are TRBV6-1 and TRBJ2-1; D is possibly TRBD2 (6 bases). With 10 bases removed from V and 0 bases from J, the gap between germline ends came to 13 bases. CDR1 is MNHNS and CDR2 is SASEGT in the germline V gene. This CDR3 has 14 residues.

This rearrangement joins TRBV30 to TRBJ1-2; D is undetermined. CDR3 length equals 14 residues. V lost 1 base, J lost 8 bases, and 17 bases lay in between. Per germline, CDR1 GTSNPN and CDR2 SVGIG (reference sequence). CDR3 amino acids: CAWSAPPKRAGYTF. The DNA of the CDR3 is TGTGCCTGGAGTGCCCCCCCCAAGAGAGCGGGCTACACCTTC.

The genes are TRBV12-3 or TRBV12-4 and TRBJ2-7; D not certain. V was trimmed by 6 bases and J by 2 bases, leaving 11 bases between them. CDR3 length equals 13 residues. The CDR3 bases are TGTGCCAGCAGCACCCTGCAGGCCTACGAGCAGTACTTC. Protein product: CASSTLQAYEQYF.